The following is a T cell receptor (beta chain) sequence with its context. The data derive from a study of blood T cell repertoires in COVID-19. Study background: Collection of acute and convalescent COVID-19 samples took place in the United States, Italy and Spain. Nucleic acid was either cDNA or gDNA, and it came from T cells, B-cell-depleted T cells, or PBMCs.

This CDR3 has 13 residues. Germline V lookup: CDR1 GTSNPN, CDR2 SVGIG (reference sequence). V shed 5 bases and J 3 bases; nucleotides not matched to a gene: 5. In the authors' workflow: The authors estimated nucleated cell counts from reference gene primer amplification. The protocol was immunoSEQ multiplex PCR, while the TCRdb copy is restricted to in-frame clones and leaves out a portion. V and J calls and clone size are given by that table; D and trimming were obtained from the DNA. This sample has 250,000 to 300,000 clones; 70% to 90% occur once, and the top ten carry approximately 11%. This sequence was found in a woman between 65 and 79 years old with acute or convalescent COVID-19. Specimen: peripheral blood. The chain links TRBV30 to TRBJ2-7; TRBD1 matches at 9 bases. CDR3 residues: CAWGPGQGYEQYF. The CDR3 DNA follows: TGTGCCTGGGGACCGGGACAGGGCTACGAGCAGTACTTC.